Sequencing of this T cell receptor beta chain was carried out in a study of T-cell memory formation after mild COVID-19. V was shortened by 0 bases and J by 4 bases, with 11 bases between the two germline ends. This CDR3 contains 16 residues. Germline assignment: CDR1 SGHRS and CDR2 YFSETQ. This clonotype was picked up a small number of times. TCRdb reprocessed the 5' RACE reads via MiXCR and lists one record per CDR3 protein. This table holds 100,000 to 150,000 distinct CDR3 sequences, about 15% found once. The source is a young man who had mild COVID-19 (a few samples of this study predate the infection). Cell type and time point are not known. What was sequenced was PBMCs or a T cell subset sorted from them (not recorded which). V and J are TRBV5-1 and TRBJ2-6, with no clear D. CDR3 sequence (DNA): TGCGCCAGCAGCTTGGATCTGCGACGCGGGGCCAACGTCCTGACTTTC. Amino acids: CASSLDLRRGANVLTF.